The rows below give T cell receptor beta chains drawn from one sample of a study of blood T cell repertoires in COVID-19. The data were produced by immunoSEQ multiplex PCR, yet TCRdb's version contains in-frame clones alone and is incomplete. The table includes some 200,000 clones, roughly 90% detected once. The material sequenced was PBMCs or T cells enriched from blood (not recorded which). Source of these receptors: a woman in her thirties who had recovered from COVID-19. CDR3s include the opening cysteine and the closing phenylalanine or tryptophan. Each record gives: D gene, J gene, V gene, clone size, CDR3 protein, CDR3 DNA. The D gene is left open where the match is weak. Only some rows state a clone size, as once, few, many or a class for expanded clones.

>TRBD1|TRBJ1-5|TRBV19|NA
CATGQGKSNQPQHF
TGTGCCACCGGACAGGGGAAAAGCAATCAGCCCCAGCATTTT
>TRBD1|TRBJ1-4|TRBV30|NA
CAWRLTGANEKLFF
TGTGCCTGGAGACTGACAGGGGCTAATGAAAAACTGTTTTTT
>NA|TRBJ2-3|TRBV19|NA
CASSIRGASTDTQYF
TGTGCCAGTAGTATCAGGGGGGCAAGCACAGATACGCAGTATTTT
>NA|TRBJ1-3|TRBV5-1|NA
CASSFEGSGNTIYF
TGCGCCAGCAGCTTCGAGGGATCTGGAAACACCATATATTTT
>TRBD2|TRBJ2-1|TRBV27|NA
CASSRSGRPSYNEQFF
TGTGCCAGCAGTCGTAGCGGGAGACCCTCCTACAATGAGCAGTTCTTC
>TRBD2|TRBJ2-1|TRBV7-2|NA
CASCEGLNNEQFF
TGTGCCAGCTGCGAGGGACTAAACAATGAGCAGTTCTTC
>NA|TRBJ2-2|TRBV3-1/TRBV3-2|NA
CASKRANTGELFF
TGTGCCAGCAAGAGAGCGAACACCGGGGAGCTGTTTTTT
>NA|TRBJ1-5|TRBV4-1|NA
CASSQGRGNQPQHF
TGCGCCAGCAGCCAAGGCAGGGGTAATCAGCCCCAGCATTTT
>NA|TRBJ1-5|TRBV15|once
CATSSTLDSYRPKNQPQHF
TGTGCCACCAGCAGTACACTCGACAGTTACCGCCCTAAAAATCAGCCCCAGCATTTT
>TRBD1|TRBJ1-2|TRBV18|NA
CASSTSSRGQGGGYTF
TGTGCCAGCTCCACTTCTTCGAGGGGGCAAGGTGGCGGCTACACCTTC
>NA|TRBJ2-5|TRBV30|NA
CAWSVGGAAWETQYF
TGTGCCTGGAGTGTAGGAGGTGCCGCATGGGAGACCCAGTACTTC
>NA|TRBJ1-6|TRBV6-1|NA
CASSERAGTNNSPLHF
TGTGCCAGCAGTGAAAGAGCGGGGACTAATAATTCACCCCTCCACTTT
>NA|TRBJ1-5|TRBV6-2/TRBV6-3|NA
CASSSGTLSNQPQHF
TGTGCCAGCAGTTCCGGGACACTTAGCAATCAGCCCCAGCATTTT
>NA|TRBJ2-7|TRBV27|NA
CASSLTGLQWGSYEQYF
TGTGCCAGCAGTTTAACGGGACTCCAATGGGGCTCCTACGAGCAGTACTTC
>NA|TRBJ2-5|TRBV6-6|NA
CASSYGPGQQTQYF
TGTGCCAGCAGTTACGGCCCGGGTCAGCAGACCCAGTACTTC
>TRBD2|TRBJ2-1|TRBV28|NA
CASRLSPPLAGRSYNEQFF
TGTGCCAGCAGGTTGTCCCCCCCACTAGCGGGGAGATCCTACAATGAGCAGTTCTTC
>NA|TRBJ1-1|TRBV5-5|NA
CASSLTGTRGTEAFF
TGTGCCAGCAGCTTAACAGGGACCAGGGGCACTGAAGCTTTCTTT
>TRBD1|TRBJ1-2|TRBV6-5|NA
CASSYDRAGYTF
TGTGCCAGCAGTTACGACAGGGCTGGCTACACCTTC
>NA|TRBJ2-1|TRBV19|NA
CASSAYLDEQFF
TGTGCCAGTAGTGCTTACTTGGATGAGCAGTTCTTC
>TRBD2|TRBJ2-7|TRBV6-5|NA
CASSYVGGYEQYF
TGTGCCAGCAGTTACGTGGGAGGGTACGAGCAGTACTTC
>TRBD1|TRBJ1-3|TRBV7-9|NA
CASSPGTARVSVDGNTIYF
TGTGCCAGCAGCCCCGGGACAGCGCGAGTCAGTGTAGATGGAAACACCATATATTTT
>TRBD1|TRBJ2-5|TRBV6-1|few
CASSDGTGEAETQYF
TGTGCCAGCAGTGACGGGACAGGGGAGGCAGAGACCCAGTACTTC
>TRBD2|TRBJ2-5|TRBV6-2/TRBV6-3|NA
CASSALAGNQETQYF
TGTGCCAGCAGTGCACTAGCGGGAAACCAAGAGACCCAGTACTTC
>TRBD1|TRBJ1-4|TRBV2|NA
CASSGQTGGYEKLFF
TGTGCCAGCAGTGGTCAGACAGGGGGCTACGAAAAACTGTTTTTT
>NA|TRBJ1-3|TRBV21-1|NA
CASSPLGGKSGNTIYF
TGTGCCAGCAGTCCTCTCGGGGGGAAATCTGGAAACACCATATATTTT
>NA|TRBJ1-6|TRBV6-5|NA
CASSFGSDNSPLHF
TGTGCCAGCAGTTTTGGCAGTGATAATTCACCCCTCCACTTT
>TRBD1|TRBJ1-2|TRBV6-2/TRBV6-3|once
CASSRDSSNYGYTF
TGTGCCAGCAGCCGGGACAGCAGCAACTATGGCTACACCTTC
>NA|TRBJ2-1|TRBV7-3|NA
CASSPGETYNEQFF
TGTGCCAGCAGTCCAGGTGAGACCTACAATGAGCAGTTCTTC
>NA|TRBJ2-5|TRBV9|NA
CASSVGGGGAETRYF
TGTGCCAGCAGCGTAGGAGGCGGGGGCGCCGAGACCCGGTACTTC